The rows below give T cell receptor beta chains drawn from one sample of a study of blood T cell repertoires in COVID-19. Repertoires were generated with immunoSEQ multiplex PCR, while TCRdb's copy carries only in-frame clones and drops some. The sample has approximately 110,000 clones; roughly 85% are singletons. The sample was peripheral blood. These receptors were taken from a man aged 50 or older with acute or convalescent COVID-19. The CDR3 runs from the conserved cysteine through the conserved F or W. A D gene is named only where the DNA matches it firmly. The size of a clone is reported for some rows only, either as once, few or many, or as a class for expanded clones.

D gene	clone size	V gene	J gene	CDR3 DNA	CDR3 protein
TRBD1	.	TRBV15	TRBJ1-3	TGTGCCACCAGTAAGAACAGGGGCTCTGGAAACACCATATATTTT	CATSKNRGSGNTIYF
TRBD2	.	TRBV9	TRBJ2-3	TGTGCCAGCAGCCCCCGCCCCAGCGGGAGGTTGGCAGATACGCAGTATTTT	CASSPRPSGRLADTQYF
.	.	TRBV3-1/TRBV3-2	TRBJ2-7	TGTGCCAGCAGCCTACAGGACTACGAGCAGTACTTC	CASSLQDYEQYF
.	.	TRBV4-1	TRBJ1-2	TGCGCCAGCAGCCAAGGTGGAGGGGCTACCTATGGCTACACCTTC	CASSQGGGATYGYTF
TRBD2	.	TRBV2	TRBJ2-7	TGTGCCAGCAGCGCAGGTCAGGGACTAGCGGGGCGCTACGAGCAGTACTTC	CASSAGQGLAGRYEQYF
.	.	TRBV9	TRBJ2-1	TGTGCCAGCAGCGTCGCCCCCCGGGGCTCCTACAATGAGCAGTTCTTC	CASSVAPRGSYNEQFF
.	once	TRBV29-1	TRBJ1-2	TGCAGCGTTCCGGGAGGAAGGACCGTAGTGGATGGCTACACCTTC	CSVPGGRTVVDGYTF
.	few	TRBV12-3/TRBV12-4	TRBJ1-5	TGTGCCAGCAGAGAAGGGAGTCAGCCCCAGCATTTT	CASREGSQPQHF
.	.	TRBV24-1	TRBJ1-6	TGTGCCACCCAGGAAGGGAGCTCCTATAATTCACCCCTCCACTTT	CATQEGSSYNSPLHF
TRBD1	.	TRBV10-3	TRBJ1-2	TGTGCCATCAGTGAGGACGGACAGGGGATCTATGGCTACACCTTC	CAISEDGQGIYGYTF
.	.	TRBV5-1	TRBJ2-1	TGCGCCAGCAGCTTTAGGAGCGCACTTTACAATGAGCAGTTCTTC	CASSFRSALYNEQFF